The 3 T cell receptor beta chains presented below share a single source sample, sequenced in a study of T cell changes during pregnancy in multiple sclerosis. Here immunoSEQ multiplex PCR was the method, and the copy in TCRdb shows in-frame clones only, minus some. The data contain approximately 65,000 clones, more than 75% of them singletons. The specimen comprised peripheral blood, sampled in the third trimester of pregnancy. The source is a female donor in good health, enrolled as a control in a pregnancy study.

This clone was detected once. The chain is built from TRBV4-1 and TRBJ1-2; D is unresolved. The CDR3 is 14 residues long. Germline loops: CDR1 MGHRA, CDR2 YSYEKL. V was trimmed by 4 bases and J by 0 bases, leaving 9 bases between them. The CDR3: CASSPSSANYGYTF. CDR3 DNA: TGCGCCAGCAGCCCCTCCAGTGCTAACTATGGCTACACCTTC.

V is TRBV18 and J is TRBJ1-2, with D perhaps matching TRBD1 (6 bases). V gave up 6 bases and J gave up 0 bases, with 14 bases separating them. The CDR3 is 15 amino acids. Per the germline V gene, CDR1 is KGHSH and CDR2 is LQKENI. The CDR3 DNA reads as TGTGCCAGCTCCCAAGCAGGGGACGCTAACTATGGCTACACCTTC. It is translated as CASSQAGDANYGYTF.

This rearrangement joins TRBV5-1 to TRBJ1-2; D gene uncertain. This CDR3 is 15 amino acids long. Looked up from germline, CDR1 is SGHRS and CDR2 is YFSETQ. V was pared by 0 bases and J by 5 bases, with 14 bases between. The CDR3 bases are TGCGCCAGCAGCTTGGCCGGGGATGGGGTATATGGCTACACCTTC. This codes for CASSLAGDGVYGYTF.